This T cell receptor beta chain was sequenced during a study of response to subunit inactivated influenza vaccine. Overall study findings and caveats: Every seasonal influenza vaccination brings in few new T cells, the authors suggested.

The CDR3 loop spans 15 amino acids. The V end was cut by 3 bases, the J end by 2 bases, with 11 bases between. This clonotype appeared a single time. Its antigen remains unidentified. Possible read error: a much larger clone is one base away. MiXCR was run by TCRdb on the RT-PCR reads, yielding one entry per CDR3 protein. Counted here are approximately 500,000 distinct CDR3 sequences, under 30% occurring once; the ten biggest clones make up about 3%. These data were likewise used in another study, on T cells expressing NK-cell markers. That paper notes: Generation of TCR beta cDNA was performed by 5'RACE template switching incorporating UMIs. Investigators obtained TCR beta repertoires from sorted CD3+CD56+NKG2C+, CD3+CD56+NKG2C- and CD3+CD56-NKG2C+ T cells. Roughly six donors had dominant NKG2C+ clonotypes that comprised about 1.0-7.0% of their CD8+ T cells.

The clonotype was recovered from a man between 45 and 60 years old who received an inactivated influenza vaccine. This specimen was CD4+ T cells sorted from PBMCs, taken about 11 days after vaccination. The chain couples TRBV12-3 or TRBV12-4 to TRBJ2-1, with D hard to call. The DNA for the CDR3 is TGTGCCAGCAGTTTCGGGCAGACCACCTACAATGAGCAGTTCTTC. Its translation: CASSFGQTTYNEQFF.